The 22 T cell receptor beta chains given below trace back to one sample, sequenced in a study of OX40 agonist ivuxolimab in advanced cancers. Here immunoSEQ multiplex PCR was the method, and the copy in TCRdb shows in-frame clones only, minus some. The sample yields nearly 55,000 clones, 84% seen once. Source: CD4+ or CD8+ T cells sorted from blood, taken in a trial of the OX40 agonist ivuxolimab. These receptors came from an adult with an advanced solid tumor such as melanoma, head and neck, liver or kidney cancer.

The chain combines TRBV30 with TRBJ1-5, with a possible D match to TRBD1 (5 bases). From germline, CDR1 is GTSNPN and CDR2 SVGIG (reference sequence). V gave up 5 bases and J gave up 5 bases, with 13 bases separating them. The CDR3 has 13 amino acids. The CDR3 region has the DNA TGTGCCTGGTCTGGGGGTGTGTATCAGCCCCAGCATTTT. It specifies CAWSGGVYQPQHF.

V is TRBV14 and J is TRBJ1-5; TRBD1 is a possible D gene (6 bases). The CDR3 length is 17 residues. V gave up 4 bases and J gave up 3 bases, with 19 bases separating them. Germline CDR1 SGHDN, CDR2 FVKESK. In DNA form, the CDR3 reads TGTGCCAGCAGCCTATCACAGGGAGGAAGGAACAATCAGCCCCAGCATTTT. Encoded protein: CASSLSQGGRNNQPQHF.

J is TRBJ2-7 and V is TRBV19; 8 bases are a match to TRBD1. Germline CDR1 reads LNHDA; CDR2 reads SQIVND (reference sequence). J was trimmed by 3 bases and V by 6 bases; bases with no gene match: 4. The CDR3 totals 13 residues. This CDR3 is CASRRQGNYEQYF. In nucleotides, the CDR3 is TGTGCCAGTAGGAGACAGGGGAACTACGAGCAGTACTTC.

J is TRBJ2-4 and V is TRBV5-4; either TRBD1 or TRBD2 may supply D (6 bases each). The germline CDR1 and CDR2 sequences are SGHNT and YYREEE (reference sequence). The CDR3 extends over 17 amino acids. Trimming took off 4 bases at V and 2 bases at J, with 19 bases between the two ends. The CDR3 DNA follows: TGTGCCAGCAGCCATTCTGAGGGGGGCGAATCCAAAAACATTCAGTACTTC. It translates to CASSHSEGGESKNIQYF.

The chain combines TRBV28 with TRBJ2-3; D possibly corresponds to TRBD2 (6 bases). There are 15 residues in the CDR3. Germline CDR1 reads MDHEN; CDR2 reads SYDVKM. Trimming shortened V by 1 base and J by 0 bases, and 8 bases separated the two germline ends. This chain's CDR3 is CASSLLSGSTDTQYF. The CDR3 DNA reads TGTGCCAGCAGTTTATTGAGCGGGAGCACAGATACGCAGTATTTT.

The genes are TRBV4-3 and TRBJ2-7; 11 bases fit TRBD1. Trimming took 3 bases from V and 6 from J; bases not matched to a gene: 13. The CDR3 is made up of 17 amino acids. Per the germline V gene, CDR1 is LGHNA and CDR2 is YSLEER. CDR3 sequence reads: CASSQYSTGQGAREQYF. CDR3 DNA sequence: TGCGCCAGCAGCCAGTATTCGACTGGACAGGGGGCGCGCGAGCAGTACTTC.

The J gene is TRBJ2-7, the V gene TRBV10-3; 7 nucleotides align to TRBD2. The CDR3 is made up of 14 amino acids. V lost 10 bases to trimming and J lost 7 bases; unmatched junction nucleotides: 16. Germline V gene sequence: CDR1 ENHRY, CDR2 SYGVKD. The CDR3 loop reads CATAWGAGVWEQYF. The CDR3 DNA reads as TGTGCCACCGCCTGGGGTGCGGGAGTATGGGAGCAGTACTTC.

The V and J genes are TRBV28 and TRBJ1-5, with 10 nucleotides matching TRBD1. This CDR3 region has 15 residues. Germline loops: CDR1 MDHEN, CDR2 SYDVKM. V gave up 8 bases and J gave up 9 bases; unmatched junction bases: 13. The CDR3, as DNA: TGTGCCAGCTCTCTCGGACAGGGGGTAAGTGGGCCCCAGCATTTT. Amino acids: CASSLGQGVSGPQHF.

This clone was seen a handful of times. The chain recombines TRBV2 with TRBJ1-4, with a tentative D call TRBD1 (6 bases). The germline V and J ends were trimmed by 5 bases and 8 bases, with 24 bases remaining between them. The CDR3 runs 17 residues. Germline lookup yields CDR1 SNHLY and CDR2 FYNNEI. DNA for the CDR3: TGTGCCAGCAGTCAACAAACAGGGAGGGCGCAAGAAGAAAAACTGTTTTTT. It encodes CASSQQTGRAQEEKLFF.

CDR3 nucleotides: TGTGCCAGCAGCGTAGCCGGCCATAGCAATCAGCCCCAGCATTTT. Residues: CASSVAGHSNQPQHF. V and J are TRBV9 and TRBJ1-5; no clear D gene. Trimming took 0 bases from V and 0 from J, leaving 7 bases between them. The CDR3 contains 15 residues. Per the germline V gene, CDR1 is SGDLS and CDR2 is YYNGEE.

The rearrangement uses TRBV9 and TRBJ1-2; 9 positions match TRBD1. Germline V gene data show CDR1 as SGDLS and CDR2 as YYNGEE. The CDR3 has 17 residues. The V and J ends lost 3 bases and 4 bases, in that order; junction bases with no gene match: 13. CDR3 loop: CASSANRGRVRVYGYTF. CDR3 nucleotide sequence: TGTGCCAGCAGCGCGAACAGGGGGCGCGTTAGGGTCTATGGCTACACCTTC.

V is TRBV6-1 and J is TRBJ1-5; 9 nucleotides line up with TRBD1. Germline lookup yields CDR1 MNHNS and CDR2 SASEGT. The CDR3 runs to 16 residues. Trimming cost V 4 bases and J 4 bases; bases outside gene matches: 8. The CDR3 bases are TGTGCCAGCAGTGGCATGCGGGGGACAGGGAATCAGCCCCAGCATTTT. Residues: CASSGMRGTGNQPQHF.

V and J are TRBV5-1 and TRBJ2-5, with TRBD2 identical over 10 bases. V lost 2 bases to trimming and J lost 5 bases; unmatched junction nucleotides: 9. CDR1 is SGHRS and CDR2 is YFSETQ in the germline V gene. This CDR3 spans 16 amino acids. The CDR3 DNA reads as TGCGCCAGCAGCTTAATGGGACTAGCGTCTAGGGAGACCCAGTACTTC. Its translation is CASSLMGLASRETQYF.

The CDR3 bases are TGTGCCAGCAGTGATCCCGCAGGGATAGAGGAGCAGTACTTC. Residues: CASSDPAGIEEQYF. The chain is built from TRBV2 and TRBJ2-7; D might be TRBD1 (5 bases). V was cut by 3 bases and J by 7 bases, with 16 bases left in between. Germline assignment: CDR1 SNHLY and CDR2 FYNNEI. The CDR3 totals 14 residues.

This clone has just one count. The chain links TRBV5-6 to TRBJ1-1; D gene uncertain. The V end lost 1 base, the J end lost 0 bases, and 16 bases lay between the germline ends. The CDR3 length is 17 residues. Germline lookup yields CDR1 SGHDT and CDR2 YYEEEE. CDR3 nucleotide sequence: TGTGCCAGCAGCTTGATCCCCGGTGTGTCCATGAACACTGAAGCTTTCTTT. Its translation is CASSLIPGVSMNTEAFF. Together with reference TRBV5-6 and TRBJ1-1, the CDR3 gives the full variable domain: DAGVTQSPTHLIKTRGQQVTLRCSPKSGHDTVSWYQQALGQGPQFIFQYYEEEERQRGNFPDRFSGHQFPNYSSELNVNALLLGDSALYLCASSLIPGVSMNTEAFFGQGTRLTVV.

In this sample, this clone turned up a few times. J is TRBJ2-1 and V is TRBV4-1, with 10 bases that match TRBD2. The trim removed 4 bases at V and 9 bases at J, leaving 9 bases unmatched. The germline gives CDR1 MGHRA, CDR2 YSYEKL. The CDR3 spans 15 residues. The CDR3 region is CASSPQGLAGAEQFF. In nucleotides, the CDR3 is TGCGCCAGCAGCCCCCAGGGGCTAGCGGGAGCTGAGCAGTTCTTC.

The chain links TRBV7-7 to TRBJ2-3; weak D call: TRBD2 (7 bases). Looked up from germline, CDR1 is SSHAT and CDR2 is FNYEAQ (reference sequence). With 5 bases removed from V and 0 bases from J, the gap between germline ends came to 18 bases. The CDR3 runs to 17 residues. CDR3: CASSTSGRGASTDTQYF. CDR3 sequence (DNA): TGTGCCAGCAGCACCTCGGGGAGGGGGGCGAGCACAGATACGCAGTATTTT. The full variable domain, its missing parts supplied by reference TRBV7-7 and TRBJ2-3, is GAGVSQSPRYKVTKRGQDVTLRCDPISSHATLYWYQQALGQGPEFLTYFNYEAQPDKSGLPSDRFSAERPEGSISTLTIQRTEQRDSAMYRCASSTSGRGASTDTQYFGPGTRLTVL.

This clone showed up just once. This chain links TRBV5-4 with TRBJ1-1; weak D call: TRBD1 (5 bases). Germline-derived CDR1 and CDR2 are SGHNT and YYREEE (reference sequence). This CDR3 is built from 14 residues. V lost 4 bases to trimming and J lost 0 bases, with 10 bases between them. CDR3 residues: CASSHGQVNTEAFF. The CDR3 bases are TGTGCCAGCAGCCACGGACAAGTGAACACTGAAGCTTTCTTT.

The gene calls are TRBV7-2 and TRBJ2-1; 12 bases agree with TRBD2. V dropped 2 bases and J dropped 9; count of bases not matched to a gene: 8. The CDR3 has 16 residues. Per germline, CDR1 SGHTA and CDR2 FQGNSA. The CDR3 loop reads CASSLRTSGIVGEQFF. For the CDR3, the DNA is TGTGCCAGCAGCTTAAGGACTAGCGGGATAGTAGGTGAGCAGTTCTTC.

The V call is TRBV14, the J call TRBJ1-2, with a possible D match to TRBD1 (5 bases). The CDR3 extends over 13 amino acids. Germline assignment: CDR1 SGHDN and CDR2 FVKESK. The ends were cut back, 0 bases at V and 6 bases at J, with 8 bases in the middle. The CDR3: CASSQDSRDGYTF. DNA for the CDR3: TGTGCCAGCAGCCAAGATTCCAGGGATGGCTACACCTTC.

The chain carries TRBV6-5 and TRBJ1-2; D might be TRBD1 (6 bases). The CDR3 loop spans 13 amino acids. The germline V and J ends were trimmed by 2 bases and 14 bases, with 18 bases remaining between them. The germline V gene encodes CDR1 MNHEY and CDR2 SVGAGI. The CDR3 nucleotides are TGTGCCAGCAGTTACCCTCCGGGACACGTGAAGACCTTC. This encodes CASSYPPGHVKTF.

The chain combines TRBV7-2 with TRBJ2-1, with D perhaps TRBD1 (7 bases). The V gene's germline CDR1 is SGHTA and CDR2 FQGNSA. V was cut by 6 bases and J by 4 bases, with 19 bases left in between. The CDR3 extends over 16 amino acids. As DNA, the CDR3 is TGTGCCAGCAGAGCCACCCAGGGGGGTCCTTACAATGAGCAGTTCTTC. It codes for CASRATQGGPYNEQFF. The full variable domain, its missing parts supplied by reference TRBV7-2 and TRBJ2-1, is GAGVSQSPSNKVTEKGKDVELRCDPISGHTALYWYRQSLGQGLEFLIYFQGNSAPDKSGLPSDRFSAERTGGSVSTLTIQRTQQEDSAVYLCASRATQGGPYNEQFFGPGTRLTVL.